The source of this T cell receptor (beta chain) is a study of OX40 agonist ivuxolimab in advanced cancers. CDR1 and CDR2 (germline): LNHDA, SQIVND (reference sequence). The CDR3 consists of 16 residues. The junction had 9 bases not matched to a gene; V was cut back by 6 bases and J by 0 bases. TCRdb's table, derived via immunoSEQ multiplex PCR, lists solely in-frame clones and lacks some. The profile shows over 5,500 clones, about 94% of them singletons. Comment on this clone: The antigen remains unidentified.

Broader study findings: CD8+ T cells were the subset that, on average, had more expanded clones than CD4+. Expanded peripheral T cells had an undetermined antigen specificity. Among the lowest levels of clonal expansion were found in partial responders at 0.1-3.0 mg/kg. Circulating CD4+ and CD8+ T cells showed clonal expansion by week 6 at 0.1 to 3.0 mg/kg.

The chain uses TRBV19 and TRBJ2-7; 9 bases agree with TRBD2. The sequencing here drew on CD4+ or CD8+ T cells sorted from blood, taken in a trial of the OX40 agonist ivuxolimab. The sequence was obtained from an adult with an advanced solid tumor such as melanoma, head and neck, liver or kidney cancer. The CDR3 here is CASSRASGNPSYEQYF. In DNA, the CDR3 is TGTGCCAGTAGCCGGGCTAGCGGGAATCCCTCCTACGAGCAGTACTTC.